This T cell receptor beta chain emerged from a study of post-analysis software for immune sequencing data (dated by TCRdb to 2015 to 2017). Broadly, across the study: Disease courses on record covered relapsing-remitting, secondary progressive and progressive-relapsing multiple sclerosis, though some patients had no subtype annotation. The patient repertoires were set against about 12 previously published healthy control repertoires from donors whose ages ranged from roughly 6 to 25 years. A subset of samples was prepared in parallel using single-end sample barcoding, then pooled and co-amplified after Illumina adapter ligation. Beyond this particular receptor, the publication reports: When samples were clustered directly using the F measure, samples prepared in the same batch co-clustered strongly, which prompted a batch-effect correction. The multiple sclerosis patient group was slightly younger than the control group. Several TRBV segments, including TRBV5-6, TRBV5-1 and TRBV20-1, were significantly more frequent in patients than controls. Multiple sclerosis patients had significantly lower normalized Chao1 diversity than controls, a result that suggests substantial peripheral T-cell clonal expansion.

To prepare the library, PCR was applied. Instrument used: Illumina HiSeq 2500. To reduce PCR and sequencing biases, unique molecular identifiers were built into the TCR beta cDNA libraries. Roughly 500,000 cDNA molecules were obtained for every 1 to 10 million input T cells, so each molecule roughly corresponded to one T cell. The same protocol used for the earlier healthy control dataset was applied to prepare and sequence the patient libraries. Samples belonging to the same batch were prepared together, multiplexed and sequenced on a shared HiSeq lane. For the original study's pipeline: MIGEC handled the raw barcoded reads, throwing out single-read molecular identifier groups before consensus assembly and CDR3 extraction. VDJtools was used for post-analysis of the clonotype tables, and diversity was normalized by down-sampling every dataset to the size of the smallest sample. To correct batch-related cross-sample contamination, repertoire overlap clustering matched CDR3 amino acid sequences but not nucleotide sequences. TCRdb reanalyzed the raw reads on its own, using fastp at Q25 for trimming and MiXCR for clone calling, and kept in-frame beta chains. Each CDR3 protein appears once, grouped with its most common genes and DNA. In this record, the V and J calls reflect TCRdb's handling and not the investigators' own analysis. Within this sample are 750,000 to 950,000 distinct CDR3 sequences, with roughly half of them counted one time only. Together, the top ten hold approximately 4.2% of the sample.

This clonotype came up many times. Its antigen is still unknown. Base qualities were left out, and no much larger clone turns up one base away. The germline V end is reduced by 5 bases and the J end by 2 bases; junction bases left unmatched: 7. Via the germline V gene, CDR1 is SQVTM and CDR2 ANQGSEA. The CDR3 measures 14 amino acids from cysteine to phenylalanine. Only the CDR3 part of the read is kept: 42 bases, read in frame from the first base. To demonstrate the VDJtools post-analysis software, TCR beta repertoires were profiled from the peripheral blood of 13 young patients with multiple sclerosis. The patients with multiple sclerosis were children and adolescents between roughly 6 and 17 years of age.

Sequenced material: blood. This receptor was taken from a girl between 5 and 17 years old with multiple sclerosis. The V and J genes are TRBV29-1 and TRBJ2-5, and 8 junction bases match TRBD1. The CDR3 protein sequence reads: CSVRDRGSQETQYF. The sequenced DNA: TGCAGCGTTCGTGACAGGGGATCTCAAGAGACCCAGTACTTC.